Below, one T cell receptor (beta chain) is given with its context. Its antigen is still unknown. With V trimmed by 1 base and J by 0 bases, 8 bases remained unmatched. This CDR3 is 18 amino acids long. The germline V gene encodes CDR1 MDHEN and CDR2 SYDVKM. TCRdb's copy holds only in-frame clones and misses some; the assay was immunoSEQ multiplex PCR. The sample has 150,000 to 200,000 clones; around nine tenths are singletons. This sample was included in a study of T cell responses to AZD1222 COVID-19 vaccine. Study at large: Investigators merged groups given second doses at roughly 4 or roughly 12 weeks.

Whole-study findings and limits: Repertoire sampling occurred only after the peak T cell response. Regions 160-218 and 743-854 held dominance among vaccine-associated CD4 TCRs, which spanned spike. Of the AZD1222 recipients, only 5 to 7 were seropositive at baseline.

This rearrangement joins TRBV28 to TRBJ1-2; 10 nucleotides line up with TRBD1. This specimen consisted of peripheral blood, obtained on day 0 of AZD1222 vaccination. The TCR comes from an adult in good health. The CDR3 DNA follows: TGTGCCAGCAGTTTATTATTCGACAGGGGGCGTGCTAACTATGGCTACACCTTC. Its translation: CASSLLFDRGRANYGYTF.